This passage covers 23 T cell receptor beta chains from one sample sequenced in a study of regulatory T cells in long-lasting Graves disease. The time point denotes: persistent/refractory GD, antithyroid drugs over 5 years with positive TRAb. The TCR library used RNA extracted from PBMCs. Building the TCR beta libraries relied on iRepertoire HTBI primers, and CDR3 regions underwent Arm-PCR. Each CDR3 protein gets one entry after TCRdb re-called the multiplex PCR reads with MiXCR. The data hold about 430,000 distinct CDR3 sequences, with about 21% observed a single time. The material sequenced was peripheral blood mononuclear cells (PBMCs), taken when the disease was refractory, from a patient treated with antithyroid drugs. These receptors all come from a female donor with Graves disease.

The chain carries TRBV5-1 and TRBJ1-4; D may be TRBD1 (6 bases). Germline V gene lookup returns CDR1 SGHRS and CDR2 YFSETQ. Trimming shortened V by 6 bases and J by 5 bases, and 14 bases separated the two germline ends. The CDR3 is 14 amino acids. The CDR3 is CASTPDSRNEKLFF. The DNA for the CDR3 is TGCGCCAGCACCCCGGACAGTCGGAATGAAAAACTGTTTTTT.

This clonotype was recorded a few times. Here the CDR3 reads CATSAYGGISGELFF. The CDR3 DNA reads TGTGCCACCAGCGCATATGGGGGAATCTCCGGGGAGCTGTTTTTT. The chain links TRBV15 to TRBJ2-2; D tentatively reads TRBD1 or TRBD2 (5 bases each). The V and J ends lost 5 bases and 6 bases respectively, with 16 bases between them. The CDR3 extends over 15 amino acids. CDR1 and CDR2 from the germline V gene are LNHNV and YYDKDF (reference sequence).

This chain uses TRBV30 with TRBJ2-1; 10 bases map to TRBD2. This CDR3 region has 15 residues. J lost 5 bases, V lost 0 bases, and 4 bases had no gene match. Germline V lookup: CDR1 GTSNPN, CDR2 SVGIG (reference sequence). The CDR3 region is CAWSVSSGSNNEQFF. CDR3 coding DNA: TGTGCCTGGAGTGTGTCTAGCGGGAGTAACAATGAGCAGTTCTTC.

This clonotype came up once. The likely explanation is a read error, given a far larger clone one base away. The chain has TRBV11-2 and TRBJ2-5; no clear D gene. The CDR3 consists of 14 residues. Germline V gene data show CDR1 as SGHAT and CDR2 as FQNNGV. Trimming cost V 3 bases and J 3 bases, with 11 bases left between them. CDR3 in amino acids: CASSLGAYKETQYF. The CDR3 bases are TGTGCCAGCAGCTTGGGCGCGTACAAAGAGACCCAGTACTTC.

This clonotype was counted many times. The rearrangement links TRBV29-1 to TRBJ1-2; D ambiguous. Between the trimmed V and J ends, which lost 5 bases and 6 bases, there was a span of 19 bases. Germline CDR1 and CDR2: SQVTM and ANQGSEA. This CDR3 region has 14 residues. CDR3 sequence reads: CSVPPGSDWHGYTF. CDR3 DNA: TGCAGCGTTCCCCCCGGGTCGGATTGGCATGGCTACACCTTC.

As concerns this clonotype: Being one base from a much bigger clone, this may be a read error. The V and J genes are TRBV5-1 and TRBJ1-4; D perhaps matches TRBD1 (6 bases). Germline V lookup: CDR1 SGHRS, CDR2 YFSETQ. The CDR3 is made up of 13 amino acids. V lost 7 bases to trimming and J lost 6 bases, with 13 bases between them. The CDR3: CASEWAGDEKLFF. The CDR3 DNA reads TGCGCCAGCGAGTGGGCAGGGGATGAAAAACTGTTTTTT.

The V and J genes are TRBV29-1 and TRBJ1-1, with 7 nucleotides matching TRBD1. Losses at the gene ends were 3 bases for V and 3 bases for J; bases not matched to a gene: 4. The CDR3 covers 13 residues. Germline values: CDR1 SQVTM, CDR2 ANQGSEA. CDR3 nucleotide sequence: TGCAGCGTTGATCCCCAGGGGGACACTGAAGCTTTCTTT. This sequence encodes CSVDPQGDTEAFF.

This clonotype turned up a few times. This rearrangement joins TRBV15 to TRBJ2-2; maybe TRBD2 (6 bases). CDR1 and CDR2 (germline): LNHNV, YYDKDF (reference sequence). This CDR3 is 15 amino acids long. V lost 5 bases and J lost 7, with 17 bases in between. CDR3 sequence: CATSPRLDWGGELFF. CDR3 coding DNA: TGTGCCACCAGCCCACGACTAGATTGGGGCGGGGAGCTGTTTTTT.

This clonotype came up many times. The chain is built from TRBV28 and TRBJ1-6, with TRBD1 as a possible D gene (6 bases). The CDR3 extends over 14 amino acids. Germline V lookup: CDR1 MDHEN, CDR2 SYDVKM. Trimming removed 2 bases at V and 11 bases at J, with 13 bases between. The CDR3 sequence is CASSLAGGRAPLHF. The CDR3 nucleotides are TGTGCCAGCAGTTTAGCCGGGGGCAGGGCACCCCTCCACTTT.

The chain joins TRBV4-1 to TRBJ2-2; weak D call: TRBD1 (5 bases). V was trimmed by 7 bases and J by 2 bases, leaving 11 bases between them. The V gene's germline CDR1 is MGHRA and CDR2 YSYEKL. The length of the CDR3 is 14 residues. In DNA form, the CDR3 reads TGCGCCAGCACTGACAGCGTAAACACCGGGGAGCTGTTTTTT. It codes for CASTDSVNTGELFF.

This clonotype was seen repeatedly, ten times or more. The chain links TRBV28 to TRBJ2-2, with D possibly being TRBD1 (6 bases). The CDR3 has 14 residues. CDR1 MDHEN and CDR2 SYDVKM come from the germline V gene. The germline V and J ends were trimmed by 11 bases and 3 bases, with 16 bases remaining between them. The CDR3 here is CAVQRQAYTGELFF. In nucleotides, the CDR3 is TGTGCCGTCCAGAGACAGGCGTACACCGGGGAGCTGTTTTTT.

The J gene is TRBJ2-1, the V gene TRBV20-1; 9 nucleotides align to TRBD2. CDR1 is DFQATT, CDR2 SNEGSKA, per germline (reference sequence). V lost 3 bases and J lost 5; bases outside the gene matches: 8. The CDR3 contains 15 residues. CDR3 sequence: CSASKGGTSHNEQFF. CDR3 DNA sequence: TGCAGTGCTAGTAAGGGAGGGACTAGCCACAATGAGCAGTTCTTC.

At least ten counts were recorded for this clonotype. The chain links TRBV30 to TRBJ1-4; 9 nucleotides line up with TRBD1. Germline V CDR1 and CDR2: GTSNPN, SVGIG (reference sequence). This CDR3 region has 13 residues. J gave up 8 bases and V 4 bases, and 5 bases lay outside the gene matches. The CDR3 here is CAWTWTGVEKLFF. The CDR3 DNA sequence: TGTGCCTGGACTTGGACAGGGGTCGAAAAACTGTTTTTT.

The V call is TRBV30, the J call TRBJ1-1, with TRBD1 matching 8 bases. The CDR3 is 14 amino acids. The trim removed 2 bases at V and 4 bases at J, leaving 6 bases unmatched. Germline CDR1 and CDR2: GTSNPN and SVGIG (reference sequence). The CDR3, as DNA: TGTGCCTGGAGTCTGGACAGGGCTGTCACTGAAGCTTTCTTT. This sequence encodes CAWSLDRAVTEAFF.

The chain carries TRBV7-2 and TRBJ1-2, with 8 nucleotides matching TRBD1. V shed 10 bases and J 7 bases; nucleotides not matched to a gene: 11. The CDR3 has 13 residues. Germline assignment: CDR1 SGHTA and CDR2 FQGNSA. CDR3 amino acids: CATSLGTGLGYTF. CDR3 coding DNA: TGTGCCACCTCACTCGGGACAGGACTTGGCTACACCTTC.

The chain couples TRBV7-8 to TRBJ1-1; D possibly corresponds to TRBD1 (5 bases). Trimming cost V 2 bases and J 1 base, with 14 bases left between them. CDR1 and CDR2 from the germline V gene are SGHVS and FQNEAQ. The CDR3 covers 16 residues. CDR3 residues: CASSLRRQIPNTEAFF. The CDR3 DNA sequence: TGTGCCAGCAGCTTAAGAAGACAGATACCGAACACTGAAGCTTTCTTT.

This clonotype appeared a few times. This chain links TRBV20-1 with TRBJ2-2; perhaps TRBD1 as D (6 bases). Trimming pared 6 bases from V and 4 bases from J, leaving 15 bases between. This CDR3 spans 14 amino acids. Germline V lookup: CDR1 DFQATT, CDR2 SNEGSKA (reference sequence). This chain's CDR3 is CSAALTGSTGELFF. CDR3 in DNA: TGCAGTGCCGCACTCACAGGGTCCACCGGGGAGCTGTTTTTT.

This clonotype was observed a few times. The chain recombines TRBV15 with TRBJ2-7; 13 bases match TRBD2. The CDR3 spans 16 residues. Germline V gene data show CDR1 as LNHNV and CDR2 as YYDKDF (reference sequence). The junction had 9 bases not matched to a gene; V was cut back by 5 bases and J by 5 bases. The CDR3 region is CATSRGPGLAGNEQYF. CDR3 coding DNA: TGTGCCACCAGCCGTGGACCGGGACTAGCGGGAAACGAGCAGTACTTC.

Details on this clonotype: A much larger clonotype is one base distant, so this may be a read error. This chain uses TRBV5-1 with TRBJ1-2; 7 nucleotides line up with TRBD1. CDR3 size: 14 residues. CDR1 and CDR2 (germline): SGHRS, YFSETQ. The CDR3 sequence is CAGSRSTGLDGYTF. For the CDR3, the DNA is TGCGCCGGCAGCCGGTCGACAGGGCTCGATGGCTACACCTTC. Variable domain in full (rest from reference TRBV5-1 and TRBJ1-2): KAGVTQTPRYLIKTRGQQVTLSCSPISGHRSVSWYQQTPGQGLQFLFEYFSETQRNKGNFPGRFSGRQFSNSRSEMNVSTLELGDSALYLCAGSRSTGLDGYTFGSGTRLTVV.

V is TRBV5-5 and J is TRBJ1-2; TRBD1 is a possible D gene (6 bases). This CDR3 is 14 amino acids long. V lost 2 bases, J lost 2 bases, and 10 bases lay in between. Germline CDR1 is SGHKS and CDR2 is YYEKEE (reference sequence). The CDR3 here is CASSFGQTNYGYTF. The CDR3 nucleotides read TGTGCCAGCAGCTTTGGACAGACAAACTATGGCTACACCTTC.

This clonotype was observed many times. The V call is TRBV30, the J call TRBJ1-1, with D possibly matching TRBD1 (6 bases). This CDR3 spans 12 amino acids. Trimming stripped 8 bases from V and 4 bases from J, with 14 bases between. Germline V gene sequence: CDR1 GTSNPN, CDR2 SVGIG (reference sequence). CDR3 bases: TGTGCCAAGGGGGGGATCGGCACTGAAGCTTTCTTT. Its protein is CAKGGIGTEAFF.

The sample holds a few counts of this clonotype. The chain is built from TRBV2 and TRBJ2-3; D tentatively fits TRBD1 or TRBD2 (5 bases each). Germline V gives CDR1 SNHLY, CDR2 FYNNEI. The CDR3 loop spans 13 amino acids. Deletions cut 6 bases from V and 1 base from J, with 8 bases between. DNA of the CDR3: TGTGCCAGCAGGCAGGGAGGCACAGATACGCAGTATTTT. Protein sequence: CASRQGGTDTQYF.

The chain uses TRBV20-1 and TRBJ2-7, with unresolved D. Germline CDR1 and CDR2: DFQATT and SNEGSKA (reference sequence). The CDR3 length is 12 residues. The V gene lost 4 bases and the J gene lost 0 bases, with 7 bases spanning the gap. The CDR3 DNA is TGCAGTGCTATTCCGAGCTCCTACGAGCAGTACTTC. This encodes CSAIPSSYEQYF.